This passage covers 5 T cell receptor beta chains from one sample sequenced in a study of shared clonotypes between healthy human individuals. Only in-frame clones appear in the TCRdb table, and some are missing; sequencing was by immunoSEQ multiplex PCR. The repertoire holds roughly 2.6 million clones, with roughly 92% as singletons. Sequencing was carried out using naive CD4+ T cells sorted from blood. The subset is: CD45RA+ positively selected. All receptors come from a man in his late teens or twenties in good health.

CDR3 DNA sequence: TGTGCCAGCAGTTCCACTGGGACAGCCTCTGGGGCCAACGTCCTGACTTTC. This codes for CASSSTGTASGANVLTF. The V and J genes are TRBV28 and TRBJ2-6; 7 bases align to TRBD1. V lost 4 bases and J lost 0; bases outside the gene matches: 6. Germline V gene data show CDR1 as MDHEN and CDR2 as SYDVKM. The CDR3 length is 17 residues.

V is TRBV30 and J is TRBJ1-4, with a tentative D call TRBD1 (6 bases). V was trimmed by 5 bases and J by 4 bases, leaving 11 bases between them. This CDR3 is built from 13 residues. Germline V gives CDR1 GTSNPN, CDR2 SVGIG (reference sequence). The CDR3 nucleotides read TGTGCCTGGGAAGGACAGCTTAATGAAAAACTGTTTTTT. Translating gives CAWEGQLNEKLFF. Complete variable domain (other parts from reference TRBV30 and TRBJ1-4): SQTIHQWPATLVQPVGSPLSLECTVEGTSNPNLYWYRQAAGRGLQLLFYSVGIGQISSEVPQNLSASRPQDRQFILSSKKLLLSDSGFYLCAWEGQLNEKLFFGSGTQLSVL.

The rearrangement uses TRBV27 and TRBJ2-7; 9 nucleotides agree with TRBD2. The V gene end was trimmed by 7 bases and the J gene end by 6 bases; junction bases not matched to a gene: 13. The V gene's germline CDR1 is MNHEY and CDR2 SMNVEV (reference sequence). The CDR3 has 15 residues. CDR3: CASKYSSGTPGEQYF. CDR3 coding DNA: TGTGCCAGCAAATACTCTAGCGGGACCCCTGGCGAGCAGTACTTC.

J is TRBJ2-7 and V is TRBV19, with D perhaps matching TRBD1 (6 bases). Trimming cost V 8 bases and J 4 bases, with 15 bases left between them. This CDR3 comprises 13 residues. CDR1 is LNHDA, CDR2 SQIVND, per germline (reference sequence). The CDR3 is CASSDLGGYEQYF. The CDR3 DNA reads as TGTGCCAGTTCAGATCTAGGGGGTTACGAGCAGTACTTC.

The rearrangement uses TRBV6-4 and TRBJ2-7, with TRBD2 matching over 7 bases. Trimming cost V 9 bases and J 5 bases; bases outside gene matches: 13. Germline V gene data show CDR1 as MRHNA and CDR2 as SNTAGT. The CDR3 has 14 amino acids. The CDR3 loop reads CARTAWGGTHEQYF. In DNA, the CDR3 is TGTGCCAGGACGGCTTGGGGGGGGACCCACGAGCAGTACTTC.